This T cell receptor beta chain came from a study of blood T cell repertoires in COVID-19. Looking at the study overall: Italy, Spain and the United States were the sources of the convalescent and acute COVID-19 samples. T cells, B-cell-depleted T cells, or PBMCs provided the cDNA or gDNA that served as material.

Original handling: Estimated nucleated cell counts came from reference gene primer amplification. Some clones are missing from TCRdb's copy, which holds only in-frame ones; the method was immunoSEQ multiplex PCR. V and J calls plus clone size are reproduced from that table; the DNA served to infer D and trimming. This sample carries approximately 210,000 clones, roughly 90% of them seen once, and the ten largest clones take 0.6% to 1%. V was shortened by 3 bases and J by 4 bases, with 10 bases between the two germline ends. This CDR3 is built from 14 residues. The V gene's germline CDR1 is SGHRS and CDR2 YFSETQ.

J is TRBJ2-2 and V is TRBV5-1; D is uncertain. The source of this sequence is a woman aged 70-85 years with acute or convalescent COVID-19. The sample was peripheral blood. The CDR3 sequence: CASSYEAITGELFF. CDR3 nucleotide sequence: TGCGCCAGCAGCTACGAAGCGATCACCGGGGAGCTGTTTTTT.